Shown below are 3 T cell receptor beta chains from a single sample sequenced in a study of blood T cell repertoires in COVID-19. Using immunoSEQ multiplex PCR, the repertoire was profiled, and TCRdb retains in-frame clones only, with some absent. Altogether approximately 390,000 clones are present, around 87% being singletons, with the ten largest covering 6.5%. Sample: peripheral blood. The receptor set was obtained from a man between 18 and 35 years old with active or convalescent COVID-19.

The V and J genes are TRBV5-1 and TRBJ2-1, with TRBD1 matching over 8 bases. Unmatched junction bases numbered 3, after V lost 4 bases and J lost 0 bases. This CDR3 is built from 15 residues. Germline loops: CDR1 SGHRS, CDR2 YFSETQ. As DNA, the CDR3 is TGCGCCAGCAGCCCGGGACAGGTCTCCTACAATGAGCAGTTCTTC. Translated: CASSPGQVSYNEQFF. The whole variable domain, remainder taken from reference TRBV5-1 and TRBJ2-1, is KAGVTQTPRYLIKTRGQQVTLSCSPISGHRSVSWYQQTPGQGLQFLFEYFSETQRNKGNFPGRFSGRQFSNSRSEMNVSTLELGDSALYLCASSPGQVSYNEQFFGPGTRLTVL.

About this clone itself: Other nucleotide sequences from this sample produce the same CDR3. The chain has TRBV7-3 and TRBJ2-3; 7 bases fit TRBD1. Looked up from germline, CDR1 is SGHTA and CDR2 is FQGTGA. The CDR3 extends over 14 amino acids. The V gene end was trimmed by 5 bases and the J gene end by 1 base; junction bases not matched to a gene: 3. The CDR3, as DNA: TGTGCCAGCAGCCCCCAGGGGGGCACAGATACGCAGTATTTT. Translation gives CASSPQGGTDTQYF. The full variable domain, rest sourced from reference TRBV7-3 and TRBJ2-3, is GAGVSQTPSNKVTEKGKYVELRCDPISGHTALYWYRQSLGQGPEFLIYFQGTGAADDSGLPNDRFFAVRPEGSVSTLKIQRTERGDSAVYLCASSPQGGTDTQYFGPGTRLTVL.

The V and J genes are TRBV7-6 and TRBJ2-3; D possibly corresponds to TRBD2 (7 bases). The ends were cut back, 4 bases at V and 5 bases at J, with 19 bases in the middle. Germline CDR1 is SGHVS and CDR2 is FNYEAQ. The CDR3 consists of 16 residues. This CDR3 is CASSSNRAGAIDTQYF. The CDR3 nucleotides are TGTGCCAGCAGCTCAAACCGTGCGGGGGCGATAGATACGCAGTATTTT.